This TCR beta chain was captured by sequencing in a study of shared T cell receptors in the human thymus. TCRdb keeps only in-frame clones here, not all; method: immunoSEQ multiplex PCR. The sample contains hundreds of thousands of clones, approximately 90% of which appear only once. This clone was seen only once. These data were also reused for a study on human thymus T cells. As reported in that work: Each of the donors was a healthy Finnish infant who was undergoing open corrective cardiac surgery for congenital heart defects. Thymic tissue was derived from resections collected during corrective heart surgery. The authors found apparently biased V and J gene usage in thymic and blood repertoires. Related studies noted strongly shared thymic repertoires across unrelated people.

The TCR sequence derives from a boy under three years old with a congenital heart defect. Sequencing was done on a sample of thymocytes.

In DNA form, the CDR3 reads TGTGCCAGCAGCTTAGGGACAGGGGCCCGTCGTACTGGGGCCAACGTCCTGACTTTC. Translation gives CASSLGTGARRTGANVLTF. The chain links TRBV11-2 to TRBJ2-6; TRBD1 matches 9 bases. The V segment lost 1 base and the J segment 2 bases; nucleotides outside the gene matches: 9. The CDR3 is made up of 19 amino acids. The V gene's germline CDR1 is SGHAT and CDR2 FQNNGV.